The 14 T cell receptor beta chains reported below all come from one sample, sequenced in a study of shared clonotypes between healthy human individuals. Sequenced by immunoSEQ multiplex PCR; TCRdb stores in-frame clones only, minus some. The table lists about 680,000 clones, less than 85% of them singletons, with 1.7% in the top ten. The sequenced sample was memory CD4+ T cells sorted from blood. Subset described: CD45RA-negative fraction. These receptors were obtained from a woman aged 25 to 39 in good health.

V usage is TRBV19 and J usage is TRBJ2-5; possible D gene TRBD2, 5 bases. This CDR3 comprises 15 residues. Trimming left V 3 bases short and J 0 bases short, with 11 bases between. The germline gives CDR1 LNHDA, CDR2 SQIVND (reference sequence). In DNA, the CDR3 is TGTGCCAGTAGTATTAGCGCGCCGTACCAAGAGACCCAGTACTTC. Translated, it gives CASSISAPYQETQYF.

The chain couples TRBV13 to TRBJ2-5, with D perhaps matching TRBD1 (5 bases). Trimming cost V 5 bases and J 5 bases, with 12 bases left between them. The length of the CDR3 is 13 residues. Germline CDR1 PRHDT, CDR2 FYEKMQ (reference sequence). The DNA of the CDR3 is TGTGCCAGCAGCGCAGGGTACCGGGAGACCCAGTACTTC. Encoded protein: CASSAGYRETQYF.

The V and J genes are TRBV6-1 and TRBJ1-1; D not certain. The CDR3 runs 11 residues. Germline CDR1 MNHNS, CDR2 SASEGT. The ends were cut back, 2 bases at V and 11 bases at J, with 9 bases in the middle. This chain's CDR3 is CASSESRSAFF. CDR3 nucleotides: TGTGCCAGCAGTGAAAGTCGCTCGGCTTTCTTT.

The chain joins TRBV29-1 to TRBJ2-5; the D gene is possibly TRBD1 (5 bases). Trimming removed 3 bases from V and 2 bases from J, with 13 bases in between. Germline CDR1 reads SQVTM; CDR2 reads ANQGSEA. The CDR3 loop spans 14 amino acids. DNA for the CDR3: TGCAGCGTTGACGGCAGGGTGGGTCAAGAGACCCAGTACTTC. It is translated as CSVDGRVGQETQYF. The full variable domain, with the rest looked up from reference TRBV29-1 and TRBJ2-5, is SAVISQKPSRDICQRGTSLTIQCQVDSQVTMMFWYRQQPGQSLTLIATANQGSEATYESGFVIDKFPISRPNLTFSTLTVSNMSPEDSSIYLCSVDGRVGQETQYFGPGTRLLVL.

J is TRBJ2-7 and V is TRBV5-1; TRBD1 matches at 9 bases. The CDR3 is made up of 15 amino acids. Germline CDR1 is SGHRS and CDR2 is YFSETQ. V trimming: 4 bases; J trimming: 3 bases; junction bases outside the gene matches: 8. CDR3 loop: CASSLNRGPFYEQYF. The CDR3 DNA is TGCGCCAGCAGCCTGAACAGGGGGCCCTTCTACGAGCAGTACTTC. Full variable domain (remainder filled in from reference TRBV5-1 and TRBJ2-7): KAGVTQTPRYLIKTRGQQVTLSCSPISGHRSVSWYQQTPGQGLQFLFEYFSETQRNKGNFPGRFSGRQFSNSRSEMNVSTLELGDSALYLCASSLNRGPFYEQYFGPGTRLTVT.

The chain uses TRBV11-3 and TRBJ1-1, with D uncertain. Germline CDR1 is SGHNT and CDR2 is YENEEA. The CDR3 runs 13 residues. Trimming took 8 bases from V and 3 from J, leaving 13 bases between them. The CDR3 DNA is TGTGCCAGCGCCGGCCCGAGGGACACTGAAGCTTTCTTT. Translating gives CASAGPRDTEAFF.

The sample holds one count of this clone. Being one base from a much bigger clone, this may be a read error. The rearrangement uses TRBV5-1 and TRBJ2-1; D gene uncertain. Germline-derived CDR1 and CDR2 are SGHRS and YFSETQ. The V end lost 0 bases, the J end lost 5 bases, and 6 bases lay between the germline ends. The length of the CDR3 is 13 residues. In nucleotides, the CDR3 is TGCGCCAGCAGCTTGGTGTCCCACAATGAGCAGTTCTTC. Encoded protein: CASSLVSHNEQFF.

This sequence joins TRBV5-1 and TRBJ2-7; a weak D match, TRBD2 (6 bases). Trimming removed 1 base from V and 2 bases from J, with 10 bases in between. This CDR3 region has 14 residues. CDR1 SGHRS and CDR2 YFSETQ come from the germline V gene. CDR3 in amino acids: CASSLLRGPYEQYF. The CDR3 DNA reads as TGCGCCAGCAGCTTGCTGCGGGGTCCCTACGAGCAGTACTTC. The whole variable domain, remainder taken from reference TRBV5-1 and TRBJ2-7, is KAGVTQTPRYLIKTRGQQVTLSCSPISGHRSVSWYQQTPGQGLQFLFEYFSETQRNKGNFPGRFSGRQFSNSRSEMNVSTLELGDSALYLCASSLLRGPYEQYFGPGTRLTVT.

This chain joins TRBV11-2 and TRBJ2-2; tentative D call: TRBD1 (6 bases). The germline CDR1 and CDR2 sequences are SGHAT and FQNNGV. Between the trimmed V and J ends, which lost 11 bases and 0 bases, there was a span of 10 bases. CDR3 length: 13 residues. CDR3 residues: CASRQANTGELFF. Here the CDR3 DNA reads TGTGCCTCTCGACAGGCGAACACCGGGGAGCTGTTTTTT.

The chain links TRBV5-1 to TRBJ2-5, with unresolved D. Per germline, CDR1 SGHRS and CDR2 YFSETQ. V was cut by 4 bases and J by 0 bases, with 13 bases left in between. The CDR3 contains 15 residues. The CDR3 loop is CASSRTGRDQETQYF. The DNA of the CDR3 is TGCGCCAGCAGCCGGACCGGACGGGACCAAGAGACCCAGTACTTC.

The CDR3 sequence is CASSSPGQGWGRYF. CDR3 coding DNA: TGTGCCAGCAGTTCCCCCGGGCAGGGTTGGGGTCGGTACTTC. This chain links TRBV7-9 with TRBJ2-7; perhaps TRBD1 as D (5 bases). The CDR3 runs to 14 residues. V shed 6 bases and J shed 12 bases, with 24 bases lying between them. Germline loops: CDR1 SEHNR, CDR2 FQNEAQ (reference sequence). Together with reference TRBV7-9 and TRBJ2-7, the CDR3 gives the full variable domain: DTGVSQNPRHKITKRGQNVTFRCDPISEHNRLYWYRQTLGQGPEFLTYFQNEAQLEKSRLLSDRFSAERPKGSFSTLEIQRTEQGDSAMYLCASSSPGQGWGRYFGPGTRLTVT.

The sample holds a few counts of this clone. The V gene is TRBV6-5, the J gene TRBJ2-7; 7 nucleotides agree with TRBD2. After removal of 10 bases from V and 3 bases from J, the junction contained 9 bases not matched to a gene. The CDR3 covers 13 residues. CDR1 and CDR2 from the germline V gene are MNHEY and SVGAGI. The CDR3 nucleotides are TGTGCCACTCGGGACTACCAAGGCTACGAGCAGTACTTC. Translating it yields CATRDYQGYEQYF.

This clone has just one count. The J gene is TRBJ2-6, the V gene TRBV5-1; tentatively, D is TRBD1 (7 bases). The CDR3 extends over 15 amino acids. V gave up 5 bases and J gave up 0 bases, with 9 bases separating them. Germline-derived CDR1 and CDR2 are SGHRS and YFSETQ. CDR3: CASRQGGSGANVLTF. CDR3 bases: TGCGCCAGCAGGCAGGGGGGCTCTGGGGCCAACGTCCTGACTTTC.

The chain's CDR3 is CASSPTMRVGTDTQYF. As DNA, the CDR3 is TGTGCCAGCTCACCTACTATGAGAGTCGGCACAGATACGCAGTATTTT. The rearrangement uses TRBV18 and TRBJ2-3; D remains unclear. CDR3 length: 16 residues. Germline V gene sequence: CDR1 KGHSH, CDR2 LQKENI. The germline V and J ends were trimmed by 3 bases and 1 base, with 14 bases remaining between them.